A single sample is the source of the 4 T cell receptor beta chains below, sequenced in a study of spatial heterogeneity in lung cancer. TCRdb reanalysed the 5' RACE reads using MiXCR and keeps one entry per CDR3 protein. Of tens of thousands of distinct CDR3 sequences listed, 10% to 15% were seen once; the top ten hold 7.2%. Time point noted: sample taken at primary tumor resection. Researchers sequenced whole RNA taken from tumor, nontumor lung or frozen PBMC without sorting. The specimen comprised PBMCs, sampled at surgery. These receptors were taken from a male donor with early-stage non-small cell lung cancer.

This clonotype has only a few counts. The V and J genes are TRBV6-6 and TRBJ1-5, with 9 bases fitting TRBD1. Germline V gene sequence: CDR1 MNHNY, CDR2 SVGAGI (reference sequence). After removal of 8 bases from V and 7 bases from J, the junction contained 6 bases not matched to a gene. This CDR3 region has 13 residues. In DNA form, the CDR3 reads TGTGCCAGCCAACAGGACAGGGGACAGCCCCAGCATTTT. Its protein is CASQQDRGQPQHF.

The V gene is TRBV20-1, the J gene TRBJ2-1; 12 bases are a match to TRBD2. CDR1 is DFQATT, CDR2 SNEGSKA, per germline (reference sequence). V shed 6 bases and J 2 bases; nucleotides not matched to a gene: 8. The CDR3 has 16 amino acids. The CDR3 loop is CSAERRLAGAYNEQFF. CDR3 DNA: TGCAGTGCGGAACGACGACTAGCGGGAGCCTACAATGAGCAGTTCTTC.

A few counts support this clonotype. The chain couples TRBV23-1 to TRBJ1-4; D possibly corresponds to TRBD1 (6 bases). TRBV23-1 qualifies as an ORF whose function is uncertain. The CDR3 has 12 amino acids. Trimming removed 3 bases from V and 15 bases from J, with 14 bases in between. The CDR3 protein is CASSQEGQLVFF. CDR3 sequence (DNA): TGCGCCAGCAGTCAGGAGGGACAATTGGTGTTTTTT.

This clonotype was found a few times. The gene calls are TRBV29-1 and TRBJ1-1; D possibly corresponds to TRBD1 (6 bases). The CDR3 sequence is 13 residues long. Germline CDR1 SQVTM, CDR2 ANQGSEA. V was trimmed by 5 bases and J by 5 bases, leaving 15 bases between them. In DNA form, the CDR3 reads TGCAGCGTTACAACGACAGGAGAGACTGAAGCTTTCTTT. Translated, it gives CSVTTTGETEAFF. Full variable domain (outside the CDR3, taken from reference TRBV29-1 and TRBJ1-1): SAVISQKPSRDICQRGTSLTIQCQVDSQVTMMFWYRQQPGQSLTLIATANQGSEATYESGFVIDKFPISRPNLTFSTLTVSNMSPEDSSIYLCSVTTTGETEAFFGQGTRLTVV.